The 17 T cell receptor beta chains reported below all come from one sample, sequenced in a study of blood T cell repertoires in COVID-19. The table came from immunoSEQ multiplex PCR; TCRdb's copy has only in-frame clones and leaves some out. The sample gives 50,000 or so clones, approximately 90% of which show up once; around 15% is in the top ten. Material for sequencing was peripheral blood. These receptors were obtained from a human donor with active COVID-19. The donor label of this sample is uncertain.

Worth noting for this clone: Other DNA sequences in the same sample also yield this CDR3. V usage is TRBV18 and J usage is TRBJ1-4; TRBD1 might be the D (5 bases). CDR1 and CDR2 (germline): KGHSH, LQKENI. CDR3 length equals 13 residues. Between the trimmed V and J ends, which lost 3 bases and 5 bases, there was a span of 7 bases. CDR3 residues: CASSPDRNEKLFF. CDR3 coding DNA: TGTGCCAGCTCACCTGACAGAAATGAAAAACTGTTTTTT.

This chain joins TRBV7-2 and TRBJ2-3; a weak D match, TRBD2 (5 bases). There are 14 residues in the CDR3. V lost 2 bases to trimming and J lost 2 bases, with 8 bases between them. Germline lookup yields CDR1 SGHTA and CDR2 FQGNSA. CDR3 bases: TGTGCCAGCAGCTTAAGGCGGGTCACAGATACGCAGTATTTT. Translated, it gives CASSLRRVTDTQYF.

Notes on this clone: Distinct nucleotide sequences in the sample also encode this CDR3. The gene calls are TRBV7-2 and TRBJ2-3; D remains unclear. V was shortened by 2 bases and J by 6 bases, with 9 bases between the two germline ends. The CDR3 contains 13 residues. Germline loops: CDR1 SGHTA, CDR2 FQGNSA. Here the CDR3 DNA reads TGTGCCAGCAGCTTATCTCTCCCCGATACGCAGTATTTT. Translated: CASSLSLPDTQYF.

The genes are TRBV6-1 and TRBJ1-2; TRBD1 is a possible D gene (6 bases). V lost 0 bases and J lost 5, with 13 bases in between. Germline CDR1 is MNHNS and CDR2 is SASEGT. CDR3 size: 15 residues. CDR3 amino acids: CASSEAEGQGYGYTF. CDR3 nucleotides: TGTGCCAGCAGTGAAGCAGAGGGGCAGGGGTATGGCTACACCTTC.

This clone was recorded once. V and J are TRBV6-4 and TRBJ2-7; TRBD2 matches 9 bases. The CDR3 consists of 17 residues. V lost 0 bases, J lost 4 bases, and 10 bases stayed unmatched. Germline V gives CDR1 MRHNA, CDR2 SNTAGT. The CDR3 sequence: CASSDSWLAGWDYEQYF. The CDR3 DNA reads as TGTGCCAGCAGTGACTCGTGGCTAGCGGGATGGGATTACGAGCAGTACTTC.

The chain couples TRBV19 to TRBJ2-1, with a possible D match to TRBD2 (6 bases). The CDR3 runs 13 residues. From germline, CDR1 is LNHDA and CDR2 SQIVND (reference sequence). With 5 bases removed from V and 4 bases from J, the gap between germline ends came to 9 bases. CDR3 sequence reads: CASSPRGYNEQFF. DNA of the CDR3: TGTGCCAGTAGTCCCCGGGGGTACAATGAGCAGTTCTTC.

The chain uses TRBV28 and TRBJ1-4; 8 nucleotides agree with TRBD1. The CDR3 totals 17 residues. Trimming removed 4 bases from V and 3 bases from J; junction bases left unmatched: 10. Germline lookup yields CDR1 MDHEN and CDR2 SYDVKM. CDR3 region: CASSSRTGWGANEKLFF. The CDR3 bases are TGTGCCAGCAGTTCTAGGACAGGGTGGGGGGCTAATGAAAAACTGTTTTTT.

The CDR3 sequence is CASSLGTLTSTDTQYF. DNA of the CDR3: TGTGCCAGCAGCTTGGGGACATTGACTAGCACAGATACGCAGTATTTT. The chain employs TRBV5-6 and TRBJ2-3; maybe TRBD1 (5 bases). This CDR3 is 16 amino acids long. Deletions cut 0 bases from V and 0 bases from J, with 11 bases between. CDR1 SGHDT and CDR2 YYEEEE come from the germline V gene. Full variable domain (missing parts from reference TRBV5-6 and TRBJ2-3): DAGVTQSPTHLIKTRGQQVTLRCSPKSGHDTVSWYQQALGQGPQFIFQYYEEEERQRGNFPDRFSGHQFPNYSSELNVNALLLGDSALYLCASSLGTLTSTDTQYFGPGTRLTVL.

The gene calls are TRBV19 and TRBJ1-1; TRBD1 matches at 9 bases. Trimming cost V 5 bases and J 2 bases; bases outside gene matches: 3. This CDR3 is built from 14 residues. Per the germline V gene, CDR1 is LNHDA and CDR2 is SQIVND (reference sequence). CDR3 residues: CASSRDRANTEAFF. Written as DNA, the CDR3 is TGTGCCAGTAGTCGGGACAGGGCCAACACTGAAGCTTTCTTT.

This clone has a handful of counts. As DNA, the CDR3 is TGCAGCGTTGTGATTAGGTGGGACAGGGGAAGGGATACGCAGTATTTT. Translated: CSVVIRWDRGRDTQYF. The chain is built from TRBV29-1 and TRBJ2-3, with 10 positions matching TRBD1. The CDR3 consists of 16 residues. The germline V gene encodes CDR1 SQVTM and CDR2 ANQGSEA. Losses at the gene ends were 4 bases for V and 6 bases for J; bases not matched to a gene: 13.

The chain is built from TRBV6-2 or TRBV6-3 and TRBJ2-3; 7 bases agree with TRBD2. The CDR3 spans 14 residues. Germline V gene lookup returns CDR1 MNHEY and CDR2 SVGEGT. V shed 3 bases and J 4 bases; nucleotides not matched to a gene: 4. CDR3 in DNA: TGTGCCAGCAGTTATGGCCTAGCGGCAGATACGCAGTATTTT. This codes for CASSYGLAADTQYF.

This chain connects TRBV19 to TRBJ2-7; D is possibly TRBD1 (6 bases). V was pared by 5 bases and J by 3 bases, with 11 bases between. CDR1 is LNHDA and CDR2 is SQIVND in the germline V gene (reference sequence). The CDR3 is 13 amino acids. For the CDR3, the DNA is TGTGCCAGTAGTCTTGGGGACAACTACGAGCAGTACGTC. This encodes CASSLGDNYEQYV.

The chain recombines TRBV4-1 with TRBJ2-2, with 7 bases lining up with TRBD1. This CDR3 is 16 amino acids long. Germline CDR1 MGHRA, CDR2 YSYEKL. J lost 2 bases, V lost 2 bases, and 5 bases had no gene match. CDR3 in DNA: TGCGCCAGCAGCCAATTCGGGACAGCTAACACCGGGGAGCTGTTTTTT. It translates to CASSQFGTANTGELFF.

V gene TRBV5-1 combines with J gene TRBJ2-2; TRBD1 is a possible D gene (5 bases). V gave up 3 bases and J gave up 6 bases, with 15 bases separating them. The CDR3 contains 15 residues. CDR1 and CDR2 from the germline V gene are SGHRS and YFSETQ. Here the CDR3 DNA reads TGCGCCAGCAGCTGGTTGGCAGGGAAGGCCGGGGAGCTGTTTTTT. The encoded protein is CASSWLAGKAGELFF.

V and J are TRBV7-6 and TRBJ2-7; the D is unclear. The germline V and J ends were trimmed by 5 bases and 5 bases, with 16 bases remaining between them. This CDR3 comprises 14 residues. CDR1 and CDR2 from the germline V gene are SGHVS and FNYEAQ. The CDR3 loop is CASSTNRVYNEQYV. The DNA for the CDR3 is TGTGCCAGCAGCACAAATCGGGTTTATAACGAGCAGTACGTC.

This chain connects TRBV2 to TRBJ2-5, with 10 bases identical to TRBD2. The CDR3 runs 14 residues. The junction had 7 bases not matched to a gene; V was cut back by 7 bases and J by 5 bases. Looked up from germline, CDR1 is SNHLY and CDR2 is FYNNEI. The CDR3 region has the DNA TGTGCCAGCATGCTAGCGGGAGTAGGTGAGACCCAGTACTTC. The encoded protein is CASMLAGVGETQYF. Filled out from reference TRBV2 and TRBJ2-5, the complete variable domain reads EPEVTQTPSHQVTQMGQEVILRCVPISNHLYFYWYRQILGQKVEFLVSFYNNEISEKSEIFDDQFSVERPDGSNFTLKIRSTKLEDSAMYFCASMLAGVGETQYFGPGTRLLVL.

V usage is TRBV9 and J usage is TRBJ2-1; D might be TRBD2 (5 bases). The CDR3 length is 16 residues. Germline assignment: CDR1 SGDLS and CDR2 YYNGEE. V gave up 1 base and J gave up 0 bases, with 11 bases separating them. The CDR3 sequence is CASSVKEGLSYNEQFF. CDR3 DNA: TGTGCCAGCAGCGTAAAAGAGGGCCTCTCCTACAATGAGCAGTTCTTC.